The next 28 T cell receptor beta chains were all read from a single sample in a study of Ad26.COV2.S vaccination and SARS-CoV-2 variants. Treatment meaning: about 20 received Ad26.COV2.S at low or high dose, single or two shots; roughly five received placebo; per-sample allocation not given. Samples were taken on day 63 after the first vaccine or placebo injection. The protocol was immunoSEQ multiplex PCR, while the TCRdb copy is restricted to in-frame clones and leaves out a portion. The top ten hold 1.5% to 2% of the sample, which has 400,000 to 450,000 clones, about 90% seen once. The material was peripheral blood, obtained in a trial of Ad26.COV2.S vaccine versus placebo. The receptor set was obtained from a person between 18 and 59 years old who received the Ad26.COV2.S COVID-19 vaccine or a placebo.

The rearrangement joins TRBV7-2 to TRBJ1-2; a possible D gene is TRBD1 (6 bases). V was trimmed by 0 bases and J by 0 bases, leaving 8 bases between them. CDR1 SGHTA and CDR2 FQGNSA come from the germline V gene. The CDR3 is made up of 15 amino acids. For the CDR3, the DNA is TGTGCCAGCAGCTTAGCAGGGGGGACTAACTATGGCTACACCTTC. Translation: CASSLAGGTNYGYTF.

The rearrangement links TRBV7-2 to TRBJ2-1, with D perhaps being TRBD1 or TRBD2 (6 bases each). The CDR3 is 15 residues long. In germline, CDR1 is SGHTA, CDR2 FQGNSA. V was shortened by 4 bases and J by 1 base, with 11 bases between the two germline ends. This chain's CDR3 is CASSSGGGSYNEQFF. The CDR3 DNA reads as TGTGCCAGCAGCTCCGGAGGGGGTTCCTACAATGAGCAGTTCTTC.

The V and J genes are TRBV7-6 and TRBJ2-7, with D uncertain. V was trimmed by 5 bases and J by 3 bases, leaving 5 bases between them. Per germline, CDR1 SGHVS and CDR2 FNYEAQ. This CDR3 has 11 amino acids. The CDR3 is CASSRDYEQYF. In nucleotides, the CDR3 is TGTGCCAGCAGCCGAGACTACGAGCAGTACTTC.

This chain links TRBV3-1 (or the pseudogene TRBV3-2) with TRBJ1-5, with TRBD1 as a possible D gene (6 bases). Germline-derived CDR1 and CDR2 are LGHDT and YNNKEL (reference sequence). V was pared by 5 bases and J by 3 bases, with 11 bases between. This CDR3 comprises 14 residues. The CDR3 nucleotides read TGTGCCAGCAGCTCGAGGGGGGTCAATCAGCCCCAGCATTTT. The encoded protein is CASSSRGVNQPQHF.

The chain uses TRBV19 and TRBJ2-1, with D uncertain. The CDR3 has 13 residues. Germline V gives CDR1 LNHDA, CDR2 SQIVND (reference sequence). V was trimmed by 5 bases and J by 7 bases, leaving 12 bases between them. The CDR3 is CASSSQSRNEQFF. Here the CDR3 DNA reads TGTGCCAGTAGTTCACAGTCGAGGAATGAGCAGTTCTTC.

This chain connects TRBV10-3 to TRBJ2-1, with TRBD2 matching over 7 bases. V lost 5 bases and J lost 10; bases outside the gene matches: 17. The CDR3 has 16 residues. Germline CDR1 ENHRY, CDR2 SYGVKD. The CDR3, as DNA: TGTGCCATCAGTACACCTAGCGGAGCCTTACATCGGGAGCAGTTCTTC. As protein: CAISTPSGALHREQFF.

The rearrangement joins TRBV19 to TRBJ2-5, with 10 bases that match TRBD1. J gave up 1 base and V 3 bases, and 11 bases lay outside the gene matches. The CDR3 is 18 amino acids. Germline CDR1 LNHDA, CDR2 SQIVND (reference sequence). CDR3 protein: CASSITEGQGPSQETQYF. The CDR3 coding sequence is TGTGCCAGTAGTATTACGGAGGGACAGGGGCCTTCCCAAGAGACCCAGTACTTC.

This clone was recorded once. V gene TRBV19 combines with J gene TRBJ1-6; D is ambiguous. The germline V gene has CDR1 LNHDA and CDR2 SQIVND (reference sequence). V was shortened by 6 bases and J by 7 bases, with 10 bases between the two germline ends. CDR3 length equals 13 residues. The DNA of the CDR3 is TGTGCCAGTAGAGTCGGTCGGAATTCACCCCTCCACTTT. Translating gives CASRVGRNSPLHF.

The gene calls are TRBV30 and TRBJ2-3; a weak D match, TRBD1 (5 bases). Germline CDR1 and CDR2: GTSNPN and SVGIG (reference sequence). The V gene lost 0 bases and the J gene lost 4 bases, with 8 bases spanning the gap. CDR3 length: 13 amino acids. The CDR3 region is CAWSVGVADTQYF. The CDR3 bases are TGTGCCTGGAGTGTAGGGGTAGCAGATACGCAGTATTTT.

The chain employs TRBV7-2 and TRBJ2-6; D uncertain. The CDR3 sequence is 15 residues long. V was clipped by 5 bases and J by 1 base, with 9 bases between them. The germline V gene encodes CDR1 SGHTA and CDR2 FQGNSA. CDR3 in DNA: TGTGCCAGCAGCCCCGACTGGTCTGGGGCCAACGTCCTGACTTTC. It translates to CASSPDWSGANVLTF.

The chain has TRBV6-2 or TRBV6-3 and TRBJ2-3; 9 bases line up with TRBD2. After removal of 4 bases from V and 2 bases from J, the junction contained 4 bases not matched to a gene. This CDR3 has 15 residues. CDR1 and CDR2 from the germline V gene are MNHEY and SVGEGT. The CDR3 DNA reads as TGTGCCAGCAGTTTCAGCGGGGGGACCACAGATACGCAGTATTTT. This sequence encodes CASSFSGGTTDTQYF.

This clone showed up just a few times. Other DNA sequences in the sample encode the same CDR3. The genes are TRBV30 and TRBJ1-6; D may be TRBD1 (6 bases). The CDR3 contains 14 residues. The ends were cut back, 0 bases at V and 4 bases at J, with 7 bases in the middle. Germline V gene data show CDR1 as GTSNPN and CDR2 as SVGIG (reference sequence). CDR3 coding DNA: TGTGCCTGGAGTGTAGGACAGTATAATTCACCCCTCCACTTT. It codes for CAWSVGQYNSPLHF.

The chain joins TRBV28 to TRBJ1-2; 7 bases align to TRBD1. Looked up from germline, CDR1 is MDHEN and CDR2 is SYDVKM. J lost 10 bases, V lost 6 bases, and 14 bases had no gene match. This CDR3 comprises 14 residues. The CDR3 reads CASSLQPGQSDYTF. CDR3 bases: TGTGCCAGCAGCCTTCAACCGGGACAGTCGGACTACACCTTC.

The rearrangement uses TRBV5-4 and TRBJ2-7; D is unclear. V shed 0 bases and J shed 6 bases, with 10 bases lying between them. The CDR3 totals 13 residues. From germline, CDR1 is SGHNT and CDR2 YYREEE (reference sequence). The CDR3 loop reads CASSLASGREQYF. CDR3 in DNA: TGTGCCAGCAGCTTGGCCTCCGGGCGCGAGCAGTACTTC.

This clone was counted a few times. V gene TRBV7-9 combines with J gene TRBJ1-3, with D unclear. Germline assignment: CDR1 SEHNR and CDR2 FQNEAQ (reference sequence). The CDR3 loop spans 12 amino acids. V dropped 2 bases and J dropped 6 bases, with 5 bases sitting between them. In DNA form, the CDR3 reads TGTGCCAGCAGCTTAAAACTAAACACCATATATTTT. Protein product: CASSLKLNTIYF. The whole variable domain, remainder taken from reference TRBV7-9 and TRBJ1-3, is DTGVSQNPRHKITKRGQNVTFRCDPISEHNRLYWYRQTLGQGPEFLTYFQNEAQLEKSRLLSDRFSAERPKGSFSTLEIQRTEQGDSAMYLCASSLKLNTIYFGEGSWLTVV.

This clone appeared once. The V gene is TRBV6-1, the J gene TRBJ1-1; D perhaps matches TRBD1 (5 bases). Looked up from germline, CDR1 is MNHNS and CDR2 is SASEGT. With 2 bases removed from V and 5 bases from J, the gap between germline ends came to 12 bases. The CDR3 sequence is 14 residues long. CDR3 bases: TGTGCCAGCAGTGAATGGGGGGTGGGGACTGAAGCTTTCTTT. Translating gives CASSEWGVGTEAFF.

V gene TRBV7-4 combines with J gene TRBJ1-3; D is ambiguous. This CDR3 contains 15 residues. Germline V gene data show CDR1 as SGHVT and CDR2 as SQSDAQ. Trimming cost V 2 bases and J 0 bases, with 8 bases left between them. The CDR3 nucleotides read TGTGCCAGCAGCTTAACCACAGCCTCTGGAAACACCATATATTTT. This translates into CASSLTTASGNTIYF.

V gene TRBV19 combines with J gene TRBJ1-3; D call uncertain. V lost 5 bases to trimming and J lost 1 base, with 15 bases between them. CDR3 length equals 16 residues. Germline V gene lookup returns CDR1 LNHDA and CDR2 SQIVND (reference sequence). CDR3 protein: CASSPTFWDSGNTIYF. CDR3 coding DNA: TGTGCCAGTAGTCCTACTTTCTGGGATTCTGGAAACACCATATATTTT.

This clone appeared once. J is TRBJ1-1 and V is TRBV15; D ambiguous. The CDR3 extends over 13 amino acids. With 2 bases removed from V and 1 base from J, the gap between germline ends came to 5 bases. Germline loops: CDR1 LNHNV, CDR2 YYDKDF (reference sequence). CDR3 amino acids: CATSRRQNTEAFF. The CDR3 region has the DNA TGTGCCACCAGCAGACGACAGAACACTGAAGCTTTCTTT.

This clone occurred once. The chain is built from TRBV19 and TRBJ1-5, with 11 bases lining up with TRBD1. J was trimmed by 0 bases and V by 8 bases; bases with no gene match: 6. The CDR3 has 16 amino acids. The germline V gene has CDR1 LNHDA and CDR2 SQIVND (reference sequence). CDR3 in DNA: TGTGCCAGTGGGGGACAGGGGGGATATAGCAATCAGCCCCAGCATTTT. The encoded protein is CASGGQGGYSNQPQHF.

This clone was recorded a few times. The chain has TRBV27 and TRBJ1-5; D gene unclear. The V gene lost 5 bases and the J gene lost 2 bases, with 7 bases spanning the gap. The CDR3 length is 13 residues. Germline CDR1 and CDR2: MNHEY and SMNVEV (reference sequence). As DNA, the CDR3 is TGTGCCAGCAGTCGACTAGGCAATCAGCCCCAGCATTTT. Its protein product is CASSRLGNQPQHF.

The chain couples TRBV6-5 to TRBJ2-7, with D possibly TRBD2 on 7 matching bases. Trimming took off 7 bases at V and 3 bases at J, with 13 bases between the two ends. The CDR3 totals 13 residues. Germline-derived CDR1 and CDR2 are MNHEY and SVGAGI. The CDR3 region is CASNGRGVYEQYF. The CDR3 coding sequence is TGTGCCAGCAATGGGAGGGGGGTCTACGAGCAGTACTTC.

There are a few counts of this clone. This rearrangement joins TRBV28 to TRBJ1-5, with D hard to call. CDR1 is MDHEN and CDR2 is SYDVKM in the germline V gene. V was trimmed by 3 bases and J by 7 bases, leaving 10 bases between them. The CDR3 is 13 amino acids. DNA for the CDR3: TGTGCCAGCAGTTTCGGTCTCTGGCAGCCCCAGCATTTT. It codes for CASSFGLWQPQHF. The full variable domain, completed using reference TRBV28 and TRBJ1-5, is DVKVTQSSRYLVKRTGEKVFLECVQDMDHENMFWYRQDPGLGLRLIYFSYDVKMKEKGDIPEGYSVSREKKERFSLILESASTNQTSMYLCASSFGLWQPQHFGDGTRLSIL.

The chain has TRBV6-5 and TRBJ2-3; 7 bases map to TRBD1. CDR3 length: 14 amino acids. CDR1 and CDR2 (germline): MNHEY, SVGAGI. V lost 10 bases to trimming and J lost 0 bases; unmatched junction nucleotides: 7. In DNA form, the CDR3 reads TGTGCCACCTCGGGACAGTCGAGCACAGATACGCAGTATTTT. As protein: CATSGQSSTDTQYF.

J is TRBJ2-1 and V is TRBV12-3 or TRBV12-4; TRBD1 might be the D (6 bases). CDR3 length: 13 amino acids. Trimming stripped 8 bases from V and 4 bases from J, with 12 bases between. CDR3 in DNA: TGTGCCAGCGGGCCCAGGGGATACAATGAGCAGTTCTTC. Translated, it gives CASGPRGYNEQFF.

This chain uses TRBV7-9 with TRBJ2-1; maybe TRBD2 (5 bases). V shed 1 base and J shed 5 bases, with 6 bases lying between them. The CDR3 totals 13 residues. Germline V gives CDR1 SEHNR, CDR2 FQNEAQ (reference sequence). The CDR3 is CASSLGGHNEQFF. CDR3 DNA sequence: TGTGCCAGCAGCTTAGGAGGGCACAATGAGCAGTTCTTC.

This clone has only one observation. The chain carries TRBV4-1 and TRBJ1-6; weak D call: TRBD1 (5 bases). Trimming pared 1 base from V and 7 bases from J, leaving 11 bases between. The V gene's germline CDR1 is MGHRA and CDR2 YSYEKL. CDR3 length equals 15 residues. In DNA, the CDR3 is TGCGCCAGCAGCCAAGTCTCAGGGTACAATTCACCCCTCCACTTT. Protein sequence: CASSQVSGYNSPLHF.

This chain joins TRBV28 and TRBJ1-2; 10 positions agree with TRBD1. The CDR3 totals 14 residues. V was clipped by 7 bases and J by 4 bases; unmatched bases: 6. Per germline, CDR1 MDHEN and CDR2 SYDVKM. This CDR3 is CASNDRGRGYGYTF. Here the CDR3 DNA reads TGTGCCAGCAATGACAGGGGGCGCGGCTATGGCTACACCTTC.